This T cell receptor (beta chain) was sequenced for a study of T cells in Graves' hyperthyroidism and ophthalmopathy (dated by TCRdb to 2018 to 2020). Background for the entire study: A discovery cohort of roughly 96 patients, fewer than 50 with Graves' ophthalmopathy and approximately 55 with stable Graves' hyperthyroidism, was used to find distinguishing TCR V-J signatures. Prospective prediction of ophthalmopathy was tested in an independent validation cohort of under 20 hyperthyroidism patients and approximately 17 patients who later progressed to ophthalmopathy. The 95 to 100 discovery patients were randomly divided into training and test sets at a 7:3 ratio. The study also compared thyroid tissue and blood T-cell repertoires from about 6 Graves' hyperthyroidism patients. After blood sampling, hyperthyroidism patients were treated with methimazole at a starting dose of 30 mg daily, and ophthalmopathy patients were treated with high-dose intravenous methylprednisolone. According to the paper, TCR Vbeta CDR3 sequencing was carried out on about 140 peripheral blood samples, which came from fewer than 50 ophthalmopathy, around 74 hyperthyroidism and roughly 17 progressor patients. Here is what the overall study found, with its caveats: During validation, the model predicted progression to ophthalmopathy a median of about 6.3 months ahead of onset, with approximately 70% sensitivity and 72% to 80% specificity. Most expanded thyroid clonotypes (frequency above 0.001) were also detected in blood, a finding suggesting that blood repertoires may reflect thyroid immune responses. No statistical method was used to fix the sample size in advance, and group allocation was not hidden from the investigators. In cross-validation, a model built on a 13 V-J signature told ophthalmopathy apart from stable hyperthyroidism with over 85% sensitivity and approximately 81% specificity, and in testing the same model reached 80%/75%.

Exclusion was applied to patients with uncontrolled infections, other autoimmune diseases, pregnancy or lactation. Diagnoses were based on clinical symptoms, serum thyroxine and TRAb, thyroid ultrasound and orbital computed tomography. Total RNA was extracted with Trizol reagent, and quality was checked on an Agilent 2100 Bioanalyzer. The TCR beta CDR3 regions were amplified from the RNA transcripts. For the first round of RT-PCR on the TCR CDR3, the HTBI primer set was used together with the Qiagen OneStep RT-PCR kit. Libraries were constructed in a second round of multiplex PCR, after which size selection and purification were performed. The libraries were sequenced on an Illumina HiSeq2000 using paired-end 100 bp reads. On the study's bioinformatics: SOAPnuke was used to process the raw data, throwing out any read that contained adapters or uncalled bases, had a mean Phred below 15, or lacked an exact constant-primer or identifier match. High-quality paired reads were merged using COPE v1.2.5, and each unique nucleotide sequence was defined as a clonotype. MiTCR v1.1 was used to align the clonotypes against IMGT TRBV, TRBD and TRBJ reference segments. The analysis was restricted to V-J combinations with a frequency above 0.0001, which together covered just over 98% of the repertoires. A TCS score was defined as the ratio between F50 (clonal expansion) and ExV (chaos), using BLOSUM62-based TCRdist between CDR3 peptides within each V-J. Welch's t-statistics and random forest reduced 514 V-J features to 13, which were used in a naive Bayes classifier (R e1071). Thyroid-blood repertoire similarity was quantified with the Morisita-Horn index. TCRdb reanalyzed the raw reads on its own, using fastp at Q25 for trimming and MiXCR for clone calling, and kept in-frame beta chains. Each CDR3 protein appears once, grouped with its most common genes and DNA. Clone size and V and J calls follow TCRdb, not the original study. This sample has 480,000 or so distinct CDR3 sequences in its table, and over 45% of those were observed once. The ten top clones hold 35% to 50% of the sample.

Turning to this clonotype: The target of this receptor is not known. Nothing much larger sits one base from this clone, and base qualities are not available.

The sample was peripheral blood or thyroid tissue (not recorded which). This TCR came from an adult woman with Graves' disease, either hyperthyroidism or ophthalmopathy (not recorded which).

The CDR3 region: CASSYGGQGRDEHF. The sequenced DNA is TGTGCCAGCAGTTACGGTGGACAGGGTCGGGACGAGCATTTT. The chain employs TRBV6-5 and TRBJ1-5; 8 of the junction bases match TRBD1. There are 14 amino acids in the CDR3, from cysteine to phenylalanine inclusive. CDR3 DNA is the only sequence kept; it has 42 bases, read in frame from the first base. The CDR1 and CDR2 encoded by the germline V gene are MNHEY and SVGAGI. Compared with germline, V lacks 2 bases and J lacks 14 bases; bases without a gene match: 11.